The 10 T cell receptor beta chains below were found in one sample sequenced in a study of shared clonotypes between healthy human individuals. Libraries were prepared by immunoSEQ multiplex PCR; TCRdb keeps only in-frame clonotypes and omits some of them. The top ten hold 0.61% of the sample, which has fewer than 1.4 million clones, roughly 74% seen once. The specimen sequenced was memory CD4+ T cells from PBMCs. Subset denoted: CD45RA-negative fraction. Every receptor here comes from a young man in good health. Some clones in this sample may be carry-over from other donors' samples.

Worth noting for this clone: Other DNA sequences from this sample encode an identical CDR3 as well. This chain connects TRBV18 to TRBJ1-5; 9 nucleotides agree with TRBD1. This CDR3 is built from 16 residues. Germline CDR1 is KGHSH and CDR2 is LQKENI. The junction had 3 bases not matched to a gene; V was cut back by 2 bases and J by 1 base. The CDR3 sequence is CASSPLGQGSNQPQHF. CDR3 DNA: TGTGCCAGCTCACCATTAGGACAGGGGAGCAATCAGCCCCAGCATTTT.

The J gene is TRBJ2-7, the V gene TRBV28; D is possibly TRBD2 (6 bases). This CDR3 contains 14 residues. Per germline, CDR1 MDHEN and CDR2 SYDVKM. Between the trimmed V and J ends, which lost 7 bases and 6 bases, there was a span of 19 bases. The DNA of the CDR3 is TGTGCCAGCAACTCCGGCGGGATCATTAGCGAGCAGTACTTC. This sequence encodes CASNSGGIISEQYF.

The rearrangement uses TRBV7-9 and TRBJ2-7; 7 bases are shared with TRBD1. Germline V gene sequence: CDR1 SEHNR, CDR2 FQNEAQ (reference sequence). The J segment lost 1 base and the V segment lost 0 bases, leaving 6 bases of the junction unmatched. The CDR3 is 16 amino acids. CDR3 in DNA: TGTGCCAGCAGCTTAGCCCGACAGGGACGATCCTACGAGCAGTACTTC. Encoded protein: CASSLARQGRSYEQYF.

The rearrangement uses TRBV30 and TRBJ2-3, with D hard to call. The V end lost 7 bases, the J end lost 4 bases, and 12 bases lay between the germline ends. The CDR3 runs to 12 residues. CDR1 is GTSNPN, CDR2 SVGIG, per germline (reference sequence). CDR3 protein: CASSVGADTQYF. The CDR3 bases are TGTGCCTCGTCGGTGGGTGCAGATACGCAGTATTTT.

In the case of this clone: This clone may be a read error of a much larger clone one base away. The same CDR3 arises from other DNA sequences in this sample as well. This chain uses TRBV2 with TRBJ1-5, with D possibly TRBD1 on 6 matching bases. Germline assignment: CDR1 SNHLY and CDR2 FYNNEI. CDR3 size: 14 residues. The CDR3 loop reads CASSELDSDQPQHF. The DNA for the CDR3 is TGTGCCAGCAGTGAATTGGACAGCGATCAACCCCAGCATTTT.

In regard to this clone: A much larger clonotype is one base distant, so this may be a read error. This chain joins TRBV11-2 and TRBJ2-5; maybe TRBD1 (5 bases). Trimming removed 1 base from V and 5 bases from J, with 11 bases in between. The CDR3 is 14 residues long. Germline lookup yields CDR1 SGHAT and CDR2 FQNNGV. For the CDR3, the DNA is TGTGCCAGCAGCTTAGTCCAGGGTAGGGAGACCCAGTACTTC. Residues: CASSLVQGRETQYF.

The chain links TRBV4-2 to TRBJ2-1, with TRBD2 identical over 8 bases. The CDR3 has 17 residues. Germline CDR1 reads LGHNA; CDR2 reads YNFKEQ. V lost 1 base, J lost 3 bases, and 8 bases stayed unmatched. CDR3 nucleotide sequence: TGTGCCAGCAGCCAAGTAGCCCTCAGCGGGAGCTACAATGAGCAGTTCTTC. Translated, it gives CASSQVALSGSYNEQFF.

This chain joins TRBV5-4 and TRBJ2-2; 9 bases match TRBD1. CDR3 length: 15 residues. CDR1 and CDR2 from the germline V gene are SGHNT and YYREEE (reference sequence). Trimming at V came to 4 bases and at J to 7 bases, leaving 8 bases not matched to a gene. The CDR3 reads CASSQGDREVGELFF. The CDR3 bases are TGTGCCAGCAGCCAAGGGGACAGGGAGGTCGGGGAGCTGTTTTTT.

Note on this clone: Other DNA sequences in this sample translate to the same CDR3. This chain links TRBV7-2 with TRBJ2-7; possible D gene TRBD2, 6 bases. The CDR3 runs to 13 residues. V was shortened by 1 base and J by 4 bases, with 8 bases between the two germline ends. CDR1 and CDR2 from the germline V gene are SGHTA and FQGNSA. The CDR3 DNA reads TGTGCCAGCAGCTTAGGGGGAGGATACGAGCAGTACTTC. Translated: CASSLGGGYEQYF. Full variable domain (outside the CDR3, taken from reference TRBV7-2 and TRBJ2-7): GAGVSQSPSNKVTEKGKDVELRCDPISGHTALYWYRQSLGQGLEFLIYFQGNSAPDKSGLPSDRFSAERTGGSVSTLTIQRTQQEDSAVYLCASSLGGGYEQYFGPGTRLTVT.

This chain joins TRBV9 and TRBJ1-2; the D gene is possibly TRBD1 (5 bases). V was shortened by 4 bases and J by 4 bases, with 17 bases between the two germline ends. The CDR3 covers 15 residues. The germline V gene has CDR1 SGDLS and CDR2 YYNGEE. Here the CDR3 reads CASSPQPGGSYGYTF. The CDR3, as DNA: TGTGCCAGCAGCCCTCAACCGGGGGGATCCTATGGCTACACCTTC.